This T cell receptor beta chain was captured by sequencing in a study of shared clonotypes between healthy human individuals. The overall study: The study used three CD4 naive, three CD4 memory, two CD8 naive and one CD8 memory plate per donor. General observations from the study: Relative to memory subsets, naive subsets generally showed larger estimated richness. Sampling was confined to blood; repertoires within tissues likely differ.

Sequencing was performed with immunoSEQ multiplex PCR; in TCRdb, only in-frame clones are kept and a portion is missing. The table lists about 2.3 million clones, more than 85% of them singletons. Regarding this clone: No antigen is known for it. This sample also contains other DNA sequences that code for the same CDR3.

Germline CDR1 is SNHLY and CDR2 is FYNNEI. The CDR3 loop spans 13 amino acids. The germline V and J ends were trimmed by 6 bases and 2 bases, with 8 bases remaining between them. Input material: naive CD4+ T cells from PBMCs. Described subset: CD45RA+ positively selected. This chain joins TRBV2 and TRBJ1-5; D unclear. The source is a man aged 18 to 30 in good health. Some clones in this sample may be carry-over from other donors' samples. Here the CDR3 reads CASSAEGNQPQHF. CDR3 sequence (DNA): TGTGCCAGCAGCGCCGAGGGCAATCAGCCCCAGCATTTT.